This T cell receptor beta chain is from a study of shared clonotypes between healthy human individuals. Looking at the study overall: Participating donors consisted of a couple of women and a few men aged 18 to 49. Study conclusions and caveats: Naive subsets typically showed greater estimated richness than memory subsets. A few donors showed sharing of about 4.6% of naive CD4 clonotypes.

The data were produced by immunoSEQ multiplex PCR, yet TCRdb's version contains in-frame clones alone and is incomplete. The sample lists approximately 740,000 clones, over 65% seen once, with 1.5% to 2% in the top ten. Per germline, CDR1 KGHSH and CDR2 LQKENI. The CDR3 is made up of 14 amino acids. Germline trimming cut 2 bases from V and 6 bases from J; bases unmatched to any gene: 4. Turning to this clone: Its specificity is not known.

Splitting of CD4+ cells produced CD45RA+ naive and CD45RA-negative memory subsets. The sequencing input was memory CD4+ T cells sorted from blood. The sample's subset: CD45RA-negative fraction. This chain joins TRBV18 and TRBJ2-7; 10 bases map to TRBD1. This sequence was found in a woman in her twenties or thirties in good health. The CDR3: CASSPGTGAIEQYF. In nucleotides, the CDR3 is TGTGCCAGCTCACCAGGGACAGGGGCAATCGAGCAGTACTTC. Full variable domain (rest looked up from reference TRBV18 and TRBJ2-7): NAGVMQNPRHLVRRRGQEARLRCSPMKGHSHVYWYRQLPEEGLKFMVYLQKENIIDESGMPKERFSAEFPKEGPSILRIQQVVRGDSAAYFCASSPGTGAIEQYFGPGTRLTVT.